The rows below give T cell receptor beta chains drawn from one sample of a study of blood T cell repertoires in COVID-19. Assay: immunoSEQ multiplex PCR; the TCRdb copy retains only in-frame clones and omits some. Of fewer than 200,000 clones in the sample, around 83% are singletons; the top ten hold approximately 18%. The sequenced sample consisted of peripheral blood. Receptors were obtained from a woman between 65 and 79 years old who had recovered from COVID-19. CDR3s include the opening cysteine and the closing phenylalanine or tryptophan. The D gene is left open where the match is weak. The listing skips clone size in some rows; elsewhere it reads once, few, many or a size class.

j_call: TRBJ2-7
clone_size: NA
v_call: TRBV5-1
d_call: NA
cdr3_length: 15
cdr3_nt: TGCGCCAGCAGCTTGGGCGGGGGCCTCTCCTACGAGCAGTACTTC
cdr3_aa: CASSLGGGLSYEQYF

j_call: TRBJ1-1
clone_size: NA
v_call: TRBV25-1
d_call: NA
cdr3_length: 17
cdr3_nt: TGTGCCAGCAGTGAAGGGGCCCCCACAGGGCTGAACACTGAAGCTTTCTTT
cdr3_aa: CASSEGAPTGLNTEAFF

j_call: TRBJ2-7
clone_size: NA
v_call: TRBV5-1
d_call: NA
cdr3_length: 15
cdr3_nt: TGCGCCAGCAGCGAGAGAGGAGGGCCGGGGTACGAGCAGTACTTC
cdr3_aa: CASSERGGPGYEQYF

j_call: TRBJ1-3
clone_size: NA
v_call: TRBV9
d_call: NA
cdr3_length: 13
cdr3_nt: TGTGCCAGCAGCGTATTTCAGGGGAACACCATATATTTT
cdr3_aa: CASSVFQGNTIYF

j_call: TRBJ1-5
clone_size: NA
v_call: TRBV2
d_call: TRBD1
cdr3_length: 15
cdr3_nt: TGTGCCAGCAGAGACAGGGGGCTCGGCAATCAGCCCCAGCATTTT
cdr3_aa: CASRDRGLGNQPQHF

j_call: TRBJ1-2
clone_size: NA
v_call: TRBV3-1/TRBV3-2
d_call: NA
cdr3_length: 16
cdr3_nt: TGTGCCAGCAGCCAAACACGGGACTCCCCTACCCGGGGCTACACCTTC
cdr3_aa: CASSQTRDSPTRGYTF

j_call: TRBJ1-2
clone_size: NA
v_call: TRBV5-1
d_call: TRBD1
cdr3_length: 15
cdr3_nt: TGCGCCAGCAGCCCGAGGACAGGGGGCGTCTATGGCTACACCTTC
cdr3_aa: CASSPRTGGVYGYTF

j_call: TRBJ2-1
clone_size: NA
v_call: TRBV18
d_call: NA
cdr3_length: 15
cdr3_nt: TGTGCCAGCTCACCGAGACCGGGACACCTCAATGAGCAGTTCTTC
cdr3_aa: CASSPRPGHLNEQFF

j_call: TRBJ1-6
clone_size: NA
v_call: TRBV18
d_call: TRBD1
cdr3_length: 13
cdr3_nt: TGTGCCAGCTCGGGGACAGGGGATTCACCCCTCCACTTT
cdr3_aa: CASSGTGDSPLHF

j_call: TRBJ1-5
clone_size: NA
v_call: TRBV9
d_call: NA
cdr3_length: 16
cdr3_nt: TGTGCCAGCAGCGTAGGGGGTAGCGGGGGCAATCAGCCCCAGCATTTT
cdr3_aa: CASSVGGSGGNQPQHF

j_call: TRBJ2-3
clone_size: NA
v_call: TRBV2
d_call: NA
cdr3_length: 13
cdr3_nt: TGTGCCAGCAGTGAAGAGGAGGCAGATACGCAGTATTTT
cdr3_aa: CASSEEEADTQYF

j_call: TRBJ2-3
clone_size: NA
v_call: TRBV7-9
d_call: NA
cdr3_length: 15
cdr3_nt: TGTGCCAGCAGCACCCCAGGGGCCCATTCAGATACGCAGTATTTT
cdr3_aa: CASSTPGAHSDTQYF

j_call: TRBJ2-1
clone_size: NA
v_call: TRBV7-7
d_call: NA
cdr3_length: 16
cdr3_nt: TGTGCCAGCAGCCTGAGGGTGGGTAGCGGCTACAATGAGCAGTTCTTC
cdr3_aa: CASSLRVGSGYNEQFF

j_call: TRBJ2-4
clone_size: NA
v_call: TRBV6-2/TRBV6-3
d_call: TRBD1
cdr3_length: 16
cdr3_nt: TGTGCCAGCAGTTCCCCCCCGACAGGGTCCAAAAACATTCAGTACTTC
cdr3_aa: CASSSPPTGSKNIQYF

j_call: TRBJ1-4
clone_size: NA
v_call: TRBV7-2
d_call: NA
cdr3_length: 13
cdr3_nt: TGTGCCAGCAGCGGCGGGGTGGGGGAAAAACTGTTTTTT
cdr3_aa: CASSGGVGEKLFF

j_call: TRBJ1-1
clone_size: once
v_call: TRBV5-4
d_call: TRBD1
cdr3_length: 15
cdr3_nt: TGTGCCAGCAGCTCCCGGACAGGGCCCGACACTGAAGCTTTCTTT
cdr3_aa: CASSSRTGPDTEAFF

j_call: TRBJ2-5
clone_size: NA
v_call: TRBV25-1
d_call: TRBD2
cdr3_length: 16
cdr3_nt: TGTGCCAGCAGTGACGGTGCGGGAGTATACGAAGAGACCCAGTACTTC
cdr3_aa: CASSDGAGVYEETQYF

j_call: TRBJ2-1
clone_size: NA
v_call: TRBV7-3
d_call: NA
cdr3_length: 13
cdr3_nt: TGTGCCAGCAGCTTAGCGGTAGACGATGAGCAGTTCTTC
cdr3_aa: CASSLAVDDEQFF

j_call: TRBJ1-3
clone_size: NA
v_call: TRBV2
d_call: TRBD1
cdr3_length: 14
cdr3_nt: TGTGCCAGCAGCGACAGGGCCTCTGGAAACACCATATATTTT
cdr3_aa: CASSDRASGNTIYF

j_call: TRBJ1-6
clone_size: NA
v_call: TRBV5-4
d_call: NA
cdr3_length: 13
cdr3_nt: TGTGCCAGCACCAAGGTTGGGGGCTCACCCCTCCACTTT
cdr3_aa: CASTKVGGSPLHF

j_call: TRBJ1-5
clone_size: NA
v_call: TRBV4-2
d_call: NA
cdr3_length: 16
cdr3_nt: TGTGCCAGCAGCCAGAGTGGGGGGGCCCCCGAACAGCCCCAGCATTTT
cdr3_aa: CASSQSGGAPEQPQHF

j_call: TRBJ2-1
clone_size: NA
v_call: TRBV2
d_call: TRBD1
cdr3_length: 12
cdr3_nt: TGTGCCAGCACCGCAGGGGGTTTGGCCTGGGTCTTC
cdr3_aa: CASTAGGLAWVF

j_call: TRBJ2-1
clone_size: NA
v_call: TRBV13
d_call: NA
cdr3_length: 14
cdr3_nt: TGTGCCAGCCGCCATCACGGTTTTGCGATTGAGCAGTTCTTC
cdr3_aa: CASRHHGFAIEQFF

j_call: TRBJ2-3
clone_size: NA
v_call: TRBV15
d_call: TRBD2
cdr3_length: 15
cdr3_nt: TGTGCCACCAGCAGGAAGACTAGCAGCACAGATACGCAGTATTTT
cdr3_aa: CATSRKTSSTDTQYF

j_call: TRBJ2-1
clone_size: NA
v_call: TRBV7-7
d_call: NA
cdr3_length: 17
cdr3_nt: TGTGCTAGCAGCCCGAGCGCCCAGACGGGCTCCTACAATGAGCAGTTCTTC
cdr3_aa: CASSPSAQTGSYNEQFF

j_call: TRBJ1-1
clone_size: NA
v_call: TRBV12-3/TRBV12-4
d_call: NA
cdr3_length: 13
cdr3_nt: TGTGCCAGCAGCCGGGCCGCGGGAACTGAAGCTTTCTTT
cdr3_aa: CASSRAAGTEAFF

j_call: TRBJ2-1
clone_size: NA
v_call: TRBV18
d_call: NA
cdr3_length: 17
cdr3_nt: TGTGCCAGCTCACTCTTCTACAGGGAGTCCTCCTACAATGAGCAGTTCTTC
cdr3_aa: CASSLFYRESSYNEQFF